This T cell receptor beta chain was sequenced during a study of cytomegalovirus exposure and HLA in healthy donors. Study-wide points: Being productive about 87% or about 30% of the time was typical of most TCR beta V segments in an earlier analysis. The study flagged roughly 150 TCR beta chains as cytomegalovirus-associated. Per a later analysis, HLA-associated TCR beta chains showed more clonal expansion than other, equally common TCR beta chains.

The CDR3 is 15 residues long. V was pared by 2 bases and J by 6 bases, with 3 bases of the junction left unmatched. In germline, CDR1 is SGHTA, CDR2 FQGTGA. The PCR made use of 60 Vbeta and 13 Jbeta primers. Produced via immunoSEQ multiplex PCR; TCRdb's table is partial and in-frame only. The sample consists of some 130,000 clones, roughly 63% of them appearing once. Worth noting for this clone: What it binds is unknown.

The clonotype comes from a man aged 30-40 years in good health and CMV-seropositive. The sample consisted of PBMCs. The gene calls are TRBV7-3 and TRBJ2-1, with 11 bases aligning to TRBD2. This CDR3 reads CASSLLAGGFNEQFF. As DNA, the CDR3 is TGTGCCAGCAGCTTACTAGCGGGAGGTTTCAATGAGCAGTTCTTC.